At least ten counts were recorded for the clone carrying this TCR beta chain. The target antigen is unknown. Overnight CMV lysate stimulation of fresh PBMCs defined donor CMV status by CD4+ IFNgamma. This entry is derived from a study of naive and memory T cell subsets. Study-wide findings and caveats: Over 90% of naive TCR sequences appeared only once, unlike memory subsets.

Trimming cost V 2 bases and J 3 bases, with 5 bases left between them. CDR1 SGHKS and CDR2 YYEKEE come from the germline V gene (reference sequence). CDR3 size: 13 residues. Both TRBC1 and TRBC2 were covered by a beta constant-region primer of two equimolar oligonucleotides. Ligation attached a single-stranded oligonucleotide with a 12-nucleotide UMI and the SP2 primer to the cDNA 3' end. TCRdb re-analysed the UMI-ligation and nested PCR reads in MiXCR, keeping a single row per CDR3 protein. The sample lists some 100,000 distinct CDR3 sequences; 6% to 7.5% were seen once. The sample consisted of central memory CD4+ T cells from blood. This sequence was found in a human donor in good health. The chain uses TRBV5-5 and TRBJ1-4; D might be TRBD1 (5 bases). In DNA form, the CDR3 reads TGTGCCAGCAGCTTACAGGCTAATGAAAAACTGTTTTTT. Amino acids: CASSLQANEKLFF. Looking up the rest from reference TRBV5-5 and TRBJ1-4 gives the full variable domain: DAGVTQSPTHLIKTRGQQVTLRCSPISGHKSVSWYQQVLGQGPQFIFQYYEKEERGRGNFPDRFSARQFPNYSSELNVNALLLGDSALYLCASSLQANEKLFFGSGTQLSVL.